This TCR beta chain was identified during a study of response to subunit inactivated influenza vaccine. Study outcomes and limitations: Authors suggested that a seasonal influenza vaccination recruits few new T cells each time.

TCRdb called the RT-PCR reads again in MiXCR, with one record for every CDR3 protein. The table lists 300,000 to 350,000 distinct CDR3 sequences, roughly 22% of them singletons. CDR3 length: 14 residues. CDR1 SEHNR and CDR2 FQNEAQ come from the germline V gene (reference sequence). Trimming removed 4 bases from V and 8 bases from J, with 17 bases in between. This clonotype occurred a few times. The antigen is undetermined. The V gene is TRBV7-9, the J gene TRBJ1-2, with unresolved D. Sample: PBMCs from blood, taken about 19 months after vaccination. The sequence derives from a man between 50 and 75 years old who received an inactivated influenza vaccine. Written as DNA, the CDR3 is TGTGCCAGCAGCTCTTCGGACGGAATCGGAGGCTACACCTTC. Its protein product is CASSSSDGIGGYTF.